These T cell receptor beta chains were read from a single sample in a study of blood T cell repertoires in COVID-19. TCRdb's table, derived via immunoSEQ multiplex PCR, lists solely in-frame clones and lacks some. Of about 280,000 clones listed, 87% are singletons. Sequencing was performed on PBMCs or T cells enriched from blood (not recorded which). The receptors were sampled from a woman aged 40 to 55 who had recovered from COVID-19. Both conserved end residues are part of each CDR3. Each record gives: V gene, D gene, J gene, clone size, CDR3 protein, CDR3 DNA. The D gene is left open where the match is weak. A row's size may be missing; if present it is once, few, many or a size class.

>TRBV28|NA|TRBJ2-2|NA
CASSLEQVTGELFF
TGTGCCAGCAGTTTAGAACAGGTCACCGGGGAGCTGTTTTTT
>TRBV6-5|TRBD1|TRBJ2-5|NA
CASNRDRVPETQYF
TGTGCCAGCAATCGGGACAGGGTCCCCGAGACCCAGTACTTC
>TRBV18|TRBD1|TRBJ1-2|NA
CASSPPLRGSYGYTF
TGTGCCAGCTCACCACCGCTCAGGGGGTCTTATGGCTACACCTTC
>TRBV6-2/TRBV6-3|TRBD2|TRBJ2-2|once
CASSRPTSGRTGELFF
TGTGCCAGCAGTCGCCCTACTAGCGGGAGAACTGGGGAGCTGTTTTTT
>TRBV28|NA|TRBJ2-7|few
CASSFAGSTYEQYF
TGTGCCAGCAGTTTCGCGGGATCAACCTACGAGCAGTACTTC
>TRBV2|TRBD1|TRBJ2-2|NA
CASRNRTGGHGELFF
TGTGCCAGCAGAAACAGGACAGGGGGCCACGGGGAGCTGTTTTTT
>TRBV18|TRBD1|TRBJ2-7|NA
CASRDSIYEQYF
TGTGCCAGCCGGGACAGCATCTACGAGCAGTACTTC
>TRBV11-2|TRBD2|TRBJ2-1|NA
CASSPQTSGREQFF
TGTGCCAGCAGCCCTCAGACTAGCGGGCGAGAGCAGTTCTTC
>TRBV15|NA|TRBJ1-2|NA
CATSRGGAGISSGYTF
TGTGCCACCAGCAGGGGGGGGGCAGGGATCTCTAGTGGCTACACCTTC
>TRBV19|TRBD2|TRBJ2-1|NA
CASSSSGLARHNEQFF
TGTGCCAGTAGTTCCTCGGGACTAGCGAGGCACAATGAGCAGTTCTTC
>TRBV24-1|TRBD2|TRBJ2-3|NA
CATSEALAENTDTQYF
TGTGCCACCAGTGAAGCCCTAGCGGAAAACACAGATACGCAGTATTTT
>TRBV18|TRBD1|TRBJ1-6|NA
CASSPGTGRSPLHF
TGTGCCAGCTCACCCGGGACAGGGCGGTCACCCCTCCACTTT
>TRBV18|TRBD1|TRBJ2-7|NA
CASSLTTGGGEQYF
TGTGCCAGCTCACTCACTACAGGGGGAGGCGAGCAGTACTTC
>TRBV27|NA|TRBJ1-4|few
CASSSLDATNEKLFF
TGTGCCAGCTCTTCCCTAGACGCAACTAATGAAAAACTGTTTTTT
>TRBV5-1|TRBD1|TRBJ1-2|once
CASALGQGGGYTF
TGCGCCAGCGCGCTGGGACAGGGGGGTGGCTACACCTTC
>TRBV9|TRBD2|TRBJ2-2|NA
CASSLNIANGLAETGELFF
TGTGCCAGCAGCCTAAATATAGCTAATGGACTAGCGGAGACCGGGGAGCTGTTTTTT
>TRBV7-3|TRBD2|TRBJ2-1|NA
CASSLIGGSNEQFF
TGTGCCAGCAGCTTAATAGGCGGGAGTAATGAGCAGTTCTTC
>TRBV19|NA|TRBJ1-5|NA
CASMEGNQPQHF
TGTGCCAGTATGGAGGGGAATCAGCCCCAGCATTTT
>TRBV2|NA|TRBJ2-1|NA
CASSSTRGAYNEQFF
TGTGCCAGCAGTTCGACCAGGGGCGCATACAATGAGCAGTTCTTC
>TRBV14|NA|TRBJ1-5|NA
CASSQDKGNGPQHF
TGTGCCAGCAGCCAAGATAAGGGGAATGGGCCCCAGCATTTT
>TRBV6-2/TRBV6-3|NA|TRBJ2-1|NA
CASSYSLKPEGAHEQFF
TGTGCCAGCAGTTACTCCCTGAAGCCGGAGGGTGCACATGAGCAGTTCTTC
>TRBV4-2|NA|TRBJ1-3|NA
CASSHAQIENTIYF
TGTGCCAGCAGCCATGCCCAGATTGAAAACACCATATATTTT
>TRBV10-3|TRBD1|TRBJ1-1|NA
CAISEDRDRENTEAFF
TGTGCCATCAGTGAAGACCGGGACAGGGAAAACACTGAAGCTTTCTTT
>TRBV20-1|TRBD2|TRBJ2-1|NA
CSASTSGRGYNEQFF
TGCAGTGCTAGTACTAGCGGGAGGGGGTACAATGAGCAGTTCTTC
>TRBV28|NA|TRBJ2-3|NA
CASSIPRVTPTDTQYF
TGTGCCAGCAGTATTCCCAGGGTCACCCCCACAGATACGCAGTATTTT
>TRBV2|NA|TRBJ1-4|NA
CASSARFLTEAGEKLFF
TGTGCCAGCAGTGCAAGGTTTCTGACGGAGGCCGGTGAAAAACTGTTTTTT
>TRBV5-6|NA|TRBJ1-3|NA
CASSWAGAGNTIYF
TGTGCCAGCAGCTGGGCGGGGGCTGGAAACACCATATATTTT
>TRBV10-3|TRBD2|TRBJ2-7|NA
CAIKTSGRAYEQYF
TGTGCCATCAAAACTAGCGGGAGGGCCTACGAGCAGTACTTC
>TRBV18|NA|TRBJ1-6|NA
CASSPDRTKNSPLHF
TGTGCCAGCTCACCTGATCGAACTAAAAATTCACCCCTCCACTTT
>TRBV4-3|NA|TRBJ2-5|NA
CASSQDRGQETQYF
TGCGCCAGCAGCCAAGATCGGGGCCAAGAGACCCAGTACTTC
>TRBV7-2|TRBD2|TRBJ2-1|NA
CASSLAPGLAGVEFF
TGTGCCAGCAGCTTAGCCCCGGGACTAGCGGGGGTGGAGTTCTTC
>TRBV6-1|NA|TRBJ2-2|NA
CASSEGGTNTGELFF
TGTGCCAGCAGTGAAGGCGGGACTAACACCGGGGAGCTGTTTTTT
>TRBV7-2|NA|TRBJ1-5|NA
CASSLGFYGGNYRAQPQHF
TGTGCCAGCAGCTTAGGGTTCTACGGAGGGAATTATCGCGCTCAGCCCCAGCATTTT
>TRBV4-3|TRBD2|TRBJ2-1|NA
CASSPRGTSGRVNEQFF
TGCGCCAGCAGCCCCCGGGGCACTAGCGGGAGAGTAAATGAGCAGTTCTTC
>TRBV2|NA|TRBJ2-7|NA
CASSEEQGVVNEQYF
TGTGCCAGCAGTGAGGAACAGGGAGTTGTCAACGAGCAGTACTTC
>TRBV1|NA|TRBJ1-5|NA
CTSSQQCRGRLRTQPQHF
TGCACCAGCAGCCAACAGTGTAGGGGGCGACTGAGGACTCAGCCCCAGCATTTT
>TRBV11-2|TRBD2|TRBJ2-5|NA
CASSLGEAGGLGETQYF
TGTGCCAGCAGCTTAGGCGAAGCGGGAGGGCTGGGAGAGACCCAGTACTTC
>TRBV3-1/TRBV3-2|NA|TRBJ2-5|NA
CASSQKSPAVQEKTQYF
TGTGCCAGCAGCCAAAAAAGCCCCGCTGTACAGGAGAAGACCCAGTACTTC
>TRBV18|TRBD1|TRBJ2-5|NA
CASSLGQHQETQYF
TGTGCCAGCTCACTGGGACAGCACCAAGAGACCCAGTACTTC
>TRBV15|NA|TRBJ1-4|NA
CATSSPGATNEKLFF
TGTGCCACCAGCAGCCCGGGGGCAACTAATGAAAAACTGTTTTTT
>TRBV19|NA|TRBJ1-3|NA
CASTSEGRLGNTIYF
TGTGCCAGTACCTCGGAGGGAAGACTTGGAAACACCATATATTTT
>TRBV7-2|TRBD2|TRBJ2-7|NA
CASSLLLAGGPYEQYF
TGTGCCAGCAGCTTACTCTTAGCGGGAGGGCCCTACGAGCAGTACTTC
>TRBV20-1|NA|TRBJ2-3|NA
CSARVSDTQYF
TGCAGTGCTAGAGTCTCGGATACGCAGTATTTT
>TRBV5-4|TRBD2|TRBJ2-5|NA
CASSKGGTSDDF
TGTGCCAGCAGCAAAGGCGGGACTAGCGATGACTTC
>TRBV6-5|NA|TRBJ2-5|NA
CASSYSSQEWETQYF
TGTGCCAGCAGTTACTCGAGCCAGGAATGGGAGACCCAGTACTTC
>TRBV19|NA|TRBJ1-2|few
CASSIGVTNYGYTF
TGTGCCAGTAGTATCGGGGTAACCAACTATGGCTACACCTTC
>TRBV9|TRBD1|TRBJ2-5|NA
CASSAGQGAQETQYF
TGTGCCAGCAGCGCGGGACAGGGGGCCCAAGAGACCCAGTACTTC
>TRBV7-3|NA|TRBJ2-7|NA
CASSLDGGAYEQYF
TGTGCCAGCAGCTTAGACGGCGGCGCCTACGAGCAGTACTTC
>TRBV28|TRBD1|TRBJ2-7|NA
CASSFPLQGSYEQYF
TGTGCCAGCAGTTTCCCCTTACAGGGGTCATACGAGCAGTACTTC
>TRBV28|NA|TRBJ1-2|NA
CASSLIDLGQFYGYTF
TGTGCCAGCAGTTTAATTGACCTGGGCCAATTCTATGGCTACACCTTC
>TRBV11-2|TRBD2|TRBJ2-2|NA
CASSTGLAGEHRAGELFF
TGTGCCAGCAGCACCGGACTAGCGGGAGAACACAGGGCCGGGGAGCTGTTTTTT
>TRBV9|NA|TRBJ2-3|NA
CASSVGPGADTQYF
TGTGCCAGCAGCGTAGGACCGGGAGCAGATACGCAGTATTTT
>TRBV9|NA|TRBJ1-6|NA
CASSASGQSRSPLHF
TGTGCCAGCAGCGCCAGCGGACAGTCCCGATCACCCCTCCACTTT
>TRBV18|NA|TRBJ1-1|NA
CASSPPGGLNTEAFF
TGTGCCAGCTCACCACCGGGGGGGTTGAACACTGAAGCTTTCTTT
>TRBV6-2/TRBV6-3|TRBD1|TRBJ1-1|NA
CASSTWTGGTEAFF
TGTGCCAGCAGTACCTGGACAGGTGGAACTGAAGCTTTCTTT